Shown below are 22 T cell receptor beta chains from a single sample sequenced in a study of cytomegalovirus exposure and HLA in healthy donors. Amplification used 60 Vbeta primers and 13 Jbeta primers. The table came from immunoSEQ multiplex PCR; TCRdb's copy has only in-frame clones and leaves some out. In the table there are approximately 140,000 clones, about three quarters of which are singletons. The source material was PBMCs. Receptor source: a male donor in good health and CMV-seropositive.

This clone was seen only a few times. The chain carries TRBV4-1 and TRBJ1-2; D is possibly TRBD1 (5 bases). The V end lost 4 bases, the J end lost 7 bases, and 13 bases lay between the germline ends. Per the germline V gene, CDR1 is MGHRA and CDR2 is YSYEKL. CDR3 length: 13 amino acids. The DNA of the CDR3 is TGCGCCAGCAGCCCGCCTGTGGGGGGTGGCTACACCTTC. This gives the protein CASSPPVGGGYTF.

V usage is TRBV6-5 and J usage is TRBJ1-6, with 10 bases aligning to TRBD1. V gave up 5 bases and J gave up 9 bases; unmatched junction bases: 7. CDR3 length equals 15 residues. Germline CDR1 and CDR2: MNHEY and SVGAGI. The chain's CDR3 is CASSTPGTGASPLHF. CDR3 bases: TGTGCCAGCAGTACCCCCGGGACAGGGGCTTCACCCCTCCACTTT.

The chain links TRBV7-9 to TRBJ1-2; D is possibly TRBD1 (6 bases). The CDR3 is 13 residues long. Trimming left V 0 bases short and J 8 bases short, with 10 bases between. Germline V gene lookup returns CDR1 SEHNR and CDR2 FQNEAQ (reference sequence). The CDR3 region has the DNA TGTGCCAGCAGCTTAGCGCACAGGGACGGCTACACCTTC. Its translation: CASSLAHRDGYTF.

The table lists this clone with a few counts. This specimen includes other DNA sequences encoding the same CDR3. The rearrangement uses TRBV9 and TRBJ2-3, with D perhaps TRBD2 (7 bases). CDR3 length: 15 residues. Per the germline V gene, CDR1 is SGDLS and CDR2 is YYNGEE. Trimming shortened V by 2 bases and J by 3 bases, and 13 bases separated the two germline ends. CDR3 loop: CASSVGGAPTDTQYF. CDR3 nucleotides: TGTGCCAGCAGCGTGGGGGGGGCACCAACAGATACGCAGTATTTT.

This clone was observed a few times. V usage is TRBV5-1 and J usage is TRBJ1-1, with D possibly matching TRBD1 (5 bases). The ends were cut back, 8 bases at V and 1 base at J, with 15 bases in the middle. Germline CDR1 reads SGHRS; CDR2 reads YFSETQ. This CDR3 has 14 residues. The CDR3 region is CARAHSGGNTEAFF. CDR3 sequence (DNA): TGCGCCAGGGCTCACAGCGGGGGGAACACTGAAGCTTTCTTT. Drawing the rest from reference TRBV5-1 and TRBJ1-1, the complete variable domain is KAGVTQTPRYLIKTRGQQVTLSCSPISGHRSVSWYQQTPGQGLQFLFEYFSETQRNKGNFPGRFSGRQFSNSRSEMNVSTLELGDSALYLCARAHSGGNTEAFFGQGTRLTVV.

The CDR3 region is CASSQRLGGADTQYF. The DNA for the CDR3 is TGCGCCAGCAGCCAAAGGTTAGGAGGTGCAGATACGCAGTATTTT. The rearrangement joins TRBV4-3 to TRBJ2-3, with D tentatively TRBD2 (5 bases). Germline CDR1 reads LGHNA; CDR2 reads YSLEER. The CDR3 loop spans 15 amino acids. The V and J ends lost 2 bases and 4 bases respectively, with 13 bases between them.

The V call is TRBV2, the J call TRBJ2-2; D call uncertain. The germline CDR1 and CDR2 sequences are SNHLY and FYNNEI. The ends were cut back, 3 bases at V and 8 bases at J, with 13 bases in the middle. This CDR3 comprises 14 residues. CDR3 DNA: TGTGCCAGCAGTGAGGCTAGAGTTCTGGGGGAGCTGTTTTTT. This encodes CASSEARVLGELFF.

The CDR3 reads CASSLLAGRPYEQYF. As DNA, the CDR3 is TGTGCCAGCAGCTTGCTAGCGGGGAGGCCCTACGAGCAGTACTTC. V is TRBV12-1 and J is TRBJ2-7; whether TRBD2, the table's D call, matches the DNA was not checked. TRBV12-1 is assigned pseudogene status. The CDR3 covers 15 residues.

This clone was observed a handful of times. This chain uses TRBV2 with TRBJ2-2, with D possibly TRBD2 on 5 matching bases. CDR1 is SNHLY, CDR2 FYNNEI, per germline. This CDR3 has 16 residues. Trimming took 1 base from V and 1 from J, leaving 10 bases between them. The CDR3 region has the DNA TGTGCCAGCAGTGAAGTCGAGCGGTTGAACACCGGGGAGCTGTTTTTT. This encodes CASSEVERLNTGELFF.

This chain links TRBV7-3 with TRBJ2-3; D might be TRBD2 (7 bases). The germline V gene has CDR1 SGHTA and CDR2 FQGTGA. The CDR3 runs to 12 residues. V gave up 1 base and J gave up 10 bases, with 9 bases separating them. The CDR3 here is CASSLKGGAQYF. CDR3 nucleotide sequence: TGTGCCAGCAGCTTAAAAGGGGGGGCGCAGTATTTT.

The chain recombines TRBV30 with TRBJ2-7, with 10 positions matching TRBD2. V dropped 1 base and J dropped 6; count of bases not matched to a gene: 3. Germline lookup yields CDR1 GTSNPN and CDR2 SVGIG (reference sequence). This CDR3 spans 13 amino acids. The CDR3 sequence is CAWSGLAGAEQYF. CDR3 coding DNA: TGTGCCTGGAGTGGTCTAGCGGGAGCCGAGCAGTACTTC.

The table lists this clone with a few counts. V is TRBV5-1 and J is TRBJ1-6; D may be TRBD1 (5 bases). This CDR3 contains 14 residues. From germline, CDR1 is SGHRS and CDR2 YFSETQ. Trimming took 4 bases from V and 12 from J, leaving 17 bases between them. The CDR3 loop reads CASSIDSARRPLHF. The DNA for the CDR3 is TGCGCCAGCAGCATAGACAGTGCGCGTAGACCCCTCCACTTT.

The gene calls are TRBV4-3 and TRBJ1-1; tentative D call: TRBD1 (6 bases). Looked up from germline, CDR1 is LGHNA and CDR2 is YSLEER. The CDR3 sequence is 17 residues long. V lost 0 bases, J lost 1 base, and 15 bases lay in between. DNA for the CDR3: TGCGCCAGCAGCCAAGAGGACAGTAGATGGAGGAACACTGAAGCTTTCTTT. This translates into CASSQEDSRWRNTEAFF.

The chain is built from TRBV19 and TRBJ1-5; unclear D gene. Germline CDR1 and CDR2: LNHDA and SQIVND (reference sequence). Trimming shortened V by 7 bases and J by 5 bases, and 18 bases separated the two germline ends. The CDR3 has 15 residues. CDR3 sequence: CASNPVRETHQPQHF. As DNA, the CDR3 is TGTGCCAGTAACCCCGTAAGAGAAACTCATCAGCCCCAGCATTTT.

The rearrangement links TRBV4-1 to TRBJ2-7; D remains unclear. V was trimmed by 0 bases and J by 0 bases, leaving 6 bases between them. The CDR3 has 14 residues. The germline gives CDR1 MGHRA, CDR2 YSYEKL. The CDR3 nucleotides read TGCGCCAGCAGCCAAGATTACAGCTCCTACGAGCAGTACTTC. As protein: CASSQDYSSYEQYF.

This clone was seen once. The rearrangement uses TRBV28 and TRBJ1-1; D unresolved. Trimming shortened V by 3 bases and J by 1 base, and 12 bases separated the two germline ends. The CDR3 has 15 amino acids. CDR1 is MDHEN and CDR2 is SYDVKM in the germline V gene. CDR3 amino acids: CASSFIGRTNTEAFF. The CDR3, as DNA: TGTGCCAGCAGTTTTATCGGTCGAACGAACACTGAAGCTTTCTTT. Variable domain in full (rest from reference TRBV28 and TRBJ1-1): DVKVTQSSRYLVKRTGEKVFLECVQDMDHENMFWYRQDPGLGLRLIYFSYDVKMKEKGDIPEGYSVSREKKERFSLILESASTNQTSMYLCASSFIGRTNTEAFFGQGTRLTVV.

The chain uses TRBV2 and TRBJ1-1; possible D gene TRBD1, 6 bases. V dropped 10 bases and J dropped 0 bases, with 15 bases sitting between them. This CDR3 spans 14 amino acids. Germline lookup yields CDR1 SNHLY and CDR2 FYNNEI. The chain's CDR3 is CATTGGGLNTEAFF. In DNA form, the CDR3 reads TGTGCCACCACCGGGGGGGGCTTGAACACTGAAGCTTTCTTT.

The chain is built from TRBV29-1 and TRBJ2-3; the match to TRBD2 covers 9 bases. Trimming removed 0 bases from V and 4 bases from J; junction bases left unmatched: 11. Germline V lookup: CDR1 SQVTM, CDR2 ANQGSEA. The CDR3 is made up of 17 amino acids. CDR3 bases: TGCAGCGTTGAAGATCTCCCCCTAGCGGGGAATCCAGATACGCAGTATTTT. Amino acids: CSVEDLPLAGNPDTQYF.

This rearrangement joins TRBV27 to TRBJ2-1; 11 bases map to TRBD2. The CDR3 loop spans 16 amino acids. Germline CDR1 is MNHEY and CDR2 is SMNVEV (reference sequence). The J segment lost 4 bases and the V segment lost 5 bases, leaving 7 bases of the junction unmatched. CDR3 sequence reads: CASSTSGSSLYNEQFF. CDR3 nucleotides: TGTGCCAGCAGTACTAGCGGGAGCTCCCTTTACAATGAGCAGTTCTTC.

This clone was observed a handful of times. V and J are TRBV7-2 and TRBJ2-7; 8 bases are shared with TRBD1. This CDR3 has 15 residues. V was clipped by 4 bases and J by 7 bases; unmatched bases: 12. Germline CDR1 and CDR2: SGHTA and FQGNSA. As DNA, the CDR3 is TGTGCCAGCAGCTCTTACAGGGGGGTCACCGGGGAGCAGTACTTC. The encoded protein is CASSSYRGVTGEQYF.

This chain uses TRBV6-5 with TRBJ2-7; 9 bases agree with TRBD1. This CDR3 comprises 16 residues. CDR1 is MNHEY, CDR2 SVGAGI, per germline. V dropped 0 bases and J dropped 0; count of bases not matched to a gene: 3. CDR3 protein: CASSYSTGGLSYEQYF. Written as DNA, the CDR3 is TGTGCCAGCAGTTACTCGACAGGGGGGCTCTCCTACGAGCAGTACTTC.

The J gene is TRBJ1-1, the V gene TRBV19, with D unresolved. The CDR3 runs 13 residues. V shed 1 base and J shed 0 bases, with 3 bases lying between them. CDR1 is LNHDA, CDR2 SQIVND, per germline (reference sequence). The CDR3 protein is CASSIAVNTEAFF. DNA for the CDR3: TGTGCCAGTAGTATAGCGGTGAACACTGAAGCTTTCTTT.